This TCR beta chain was sequenced during a study of blood T cell repertoires in COVID-19 (dated by TCRdb to about 2020). With respect to the entire study: Samples covering the acute and convalescent phases of COVID-19 were provided by collaborators in the United States, Italy and Spain. Deeply sampled blood TCRbeta repertoires from subjects exposed to, actively infected with, or recovered from COVID-19 were included in the dataset. Sample metadata almost always included a de-identified subject ID, COVID-19 status, age in years and sex. The samples were drawn from two sources: the first 160 participants of the ongoing ImmuneRACE study, and 1,000 to 1,500 subjects contributed by 6 global collaborators. The material from the prospective study consisted of cDNA or gDNA derived from T cells, B-cell-depleted T cells, or PBMCs. Where available, HLA class I and class II types were obtained from metadata supplied by the sample provider rather than from assay-based typing. The repertoires were released in a freely available public database meant as a resource for research on the immune response to SARS-CoV-2. Overall study outcomes, separate from this receptor: The amount of clinical and demographic metadata varied by source and participant and was provided uncurated.

One collaborating source in Seattle enrolled patients while the patients were actively infected and followed the patients over time throughout the course of disease. The collaborating institutions used their own protocols to collect whole blood in K2EDTA tubes. For TCRbeta analysis, collaborator samples were shipped as frozen whole blood, as isolated PBMCs, or as DNA extracted from either sample type. CDR1 and CDR2, per the germline V gene, are SGHRS and YFSETQ. The CDR3 has 16 amino acids, counting the end cysteine and phenylalanine. Only the CDR3 region is kept as DNA, spanning 48 bases read in frame from base 1. The junction carries 13 bases between V and J, which are trimmed by 4 bases and 2 bases respectively. In its sample, this clone was seen once. The antigen this receptor binds is unknown. No quality values exist for individual bases; no much larger clone is one base distant. TCRbeta CDR3 regions were amplified from genomic DNA by means of the immunoSEQ Assay, a bias-controlled multiplex PCR. The authors processed their data as follows. Nucleated cell counts per sample were estimated from amplification of reference gene primers within the assay. To quantify the absolute abundance of each unique TCRbeta CDR3 rearrangement, sequence reads were collapsed and filtered. Productive Simpson clonality was computed per sample as the square root of Simpson's diversity index over productive rearrangements. The table comes from immuneACCESS by way of TCRdb, which keeps in-frame sequences with V and J called. Part of the clones is missing from these tables; in studies checked, under half for an unresolved V gene and the rest for unknown reasons. V, J and clone size reflect that table, while D and trimming were determined from the DNA. The sample yields 250,000 to 400,000 clones; approximately 88% were counted once. The ten largest clones capture approximately 1.6% of the sample.

Source material: peripheral blood. The chain joins TRBV5-1 to TRBJ2-6; the D gene is unclear. The TCR sequence derives from a woman aged 25 to 39 with COVID-19, enrolled during active disease. The CDR3 reads CASSPLMGAGANVLTF. The nucleotide sequence is given as TGCGCCAGCAGCCCTTTAATGGGCGCTGGGGCCAACGTCCTGACTTTC.